These 2 T cell receptor beta chains were all obtained from the same sample, sequenced in a study of blood T cell repertoires in COVID-19. Using immunoSEQ multiplex PCR, the repertoire was profiled, and TCRdb retains in-frame clones only, with some absent. Counted here are almost 250,000 clones, roughly 91% occurring once; the ten biggest clones make up about 4%. Sequencing input: PBMCs or T cells enriched from blood (not recorded which). The receptor source for this set is a woman in her twenties or thirties who had recovered from COVID-19.

The V and J genes are TRBV11-3 and TRBJ2-1, with 8 bases fitting TRBD2. V lost 9 bases, J lost 4 bases, and 5 bases stayed unmatched. Germline CDR1 is SGHNT and CDR2 is YENEEA. This CDR3 has 13 residues. The CDR3 sequence is CASSSGLYNEQFF. CDR3 nucleotide sequence: TGTGCCAGTTCTAGCGGGTTATACAATGAGCAGTTCTTC.

V gene TRBV30 combines with J gene TRBJ2-2, with 7 positions matching TRBD2. Germline CDR1 GTSNPN, CDR2 SVGIG (reference sequence). The CDR3 loop spans 15 amino acids. Trimming at V came to 2 bases and at J to 3 bases, leaving 6 bases not matched to a gene. CDR3 sequence: CAWSLADSHTGELFF. The CDR3 DNA reads TGTGCCTGGAGTCTAGCGGATTCACACACCGGGGAGCTGTTTTTT.